This T cell receptor beta chain is from a study of graft-versus-host responses after intestinal transplantation. Study context: Among the recipients, transplants were multivisceral, liver-intestinal, or isolated intestinal. Tacrolimus and steroids were given for around 3 years to all recipients after anti-thymocyte globulin induction.

Only in-frame clones appear in the TCRdb table, and some are missing; sequencing was by immunoSEQ multiplex PCR. The sample has about 88,000 clones, 90% seen once. This clone was counted once. What it binds is unknown. Trimming removed 5 bases from V and 4 bases from J; junction bases left unmatched: 10. CDR3 length equals 16 residues. The germline V gene encodes CDR1 SGHDT and CDR2 YYEEEE. This rearrangement joins TRBV5-6 to TRBJ2-2, with TRBD1 matching 8 bases. This material consisted of unstimulated CD4+ T cells sorted from spleen or lymph node cells, taken before intestinal transplant. The TCR sequence derives from a human donor who received an intestinal transplant. CDR3 sequence: CASSPFGQGGTGELFF. CDR3 nucleotides: TGTGCCAGCAGTCCGTTTGGACAGGGCGGCACCGGGGAGCTGTTTTTT. Supplemented by reference TRBV5-6 and TRBJ2-2, the full variable domain reads DAGVTQSPTHLIKTRGQQVTLRCSPKSGHDTVSWYQQALGQGPQFIFQYYEEEERQRGNFPDRFSGHQFPNYSSELNVNALLLGDSALYLCASSPFGQGGTGELFFGEGSRLTVL.